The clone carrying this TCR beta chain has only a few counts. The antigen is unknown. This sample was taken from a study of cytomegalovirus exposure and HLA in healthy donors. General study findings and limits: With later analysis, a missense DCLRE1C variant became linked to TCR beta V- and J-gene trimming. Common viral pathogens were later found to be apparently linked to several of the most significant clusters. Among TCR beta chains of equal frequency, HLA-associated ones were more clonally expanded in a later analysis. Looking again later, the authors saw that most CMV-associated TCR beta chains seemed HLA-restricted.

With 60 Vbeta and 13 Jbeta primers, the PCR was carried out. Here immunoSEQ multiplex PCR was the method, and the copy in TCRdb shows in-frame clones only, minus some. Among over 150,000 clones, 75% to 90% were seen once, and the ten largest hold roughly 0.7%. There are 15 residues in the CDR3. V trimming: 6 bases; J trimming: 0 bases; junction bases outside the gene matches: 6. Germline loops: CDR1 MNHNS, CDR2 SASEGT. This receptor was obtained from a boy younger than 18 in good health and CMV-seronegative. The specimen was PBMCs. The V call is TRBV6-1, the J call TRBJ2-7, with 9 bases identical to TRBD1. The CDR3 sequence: CASSQTGGSSYEQYF. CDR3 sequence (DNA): TGTGCCAGCAGCCAGACAGGGGGGAGCTCCTACGAGCAGTACTTC.